A selection of T cell receptor beta chains follows, all from one sample in a study of CD8+CD57+ T cells in acquired aplastic anemia. TCRdb re-called the reads with MiXCR, one entry per CDR3 protein. The table lists a few hundred thousand distinct CDR3 sequences, around 50% of them singletons. The specimen was sorted CD4+, CD8+, or CD8+CD57+ T cells (not recorded which) from PBMCs. The receptors were gathered from a human donor with aplastic anemia. Both conserved end residues are part of each CDR3. D genes are given only for firm matches. Some rows have no size entry. The others give once, few or many, or a class for an expanded clone.

j_gene	v_gene	abundance	d_gene	CDR3nt	CDR3aa
TRBJ2-5	TRBV25-1	NA	TRBD1	TGTGCCAGCAGGCTCCCAGGGGGTAAGACCCAGTACTTC	CASRLPGGKTQYF
TRBJ2-7	TRBV5-8	many	TRBD1	TGTGCCAGCAGCTTGAGACCAACAGGGGGCCTCGAGCAGTACTTC	CASSLRPTGGLEQYF
TRBJ1-2	TRBV6-6	NA	NA	TGTGCCAGCAGAATGAGAGGTGGCTACACCTTC	CASRMRGGYTF
TRBJ2-3	TRBV19	once	TRBD2	TGTGCCAGTAGTCTAGCGGGGGCCTCCAGCGCAGATACGCAGTATTTT	CASSLAGASSADTQYF
TRBJ1-3	TRBV19	many	NA	TGTGCCACCCAGTACGAACCCCTCGCTGGAAACACCATATATTTT	CATQYEPLAGNTIYF
TRBJ2-7	TRBV7-9	NA	NA	TGTGCCAGCAGCCAAACTCGGAGCTCCTACGAGCAGTACTTC	CASSQTRSSYEQYF
TRBJ1-4	TRBV2	NA	NA	TGTGCCAGCAGCCGGGGGGGTACTAATGAAAAACTGTTTTTT	CASSRGGTNEKLFF
TRBJ2-7	TRBV20-1	few	TRBD2	TGCAGTGCTGCGGGGGGGTCGGGTAGCGGGGTCACCTACGAGCAGTACTTC	CSAAGGSGSGVTYEQYF
TRBJ1-1	TRBV5-6	NA	NA	NA	CASSLAFGQGSRYFF
TRBJ1-3	TRBV29-1	NA	TRBD1	TGCAGCGTAAGGACAGGAGGGGAAAACACCATATATTTT	CSVRTGGENTIYF
TRBJ2-1	TRBV9	many	NA	TGTGCCAGCAGCGTAACCGGGCAGAATGAGCAGTTCTTC	CASSVTGQNEQFF
TRBJ2-1	TRBV2	NA	NA	TGTGCCAGCAGGGGGGACGGATACAATGAGCAGTTCTTC	CASRGDGYNEQFF
TRBJ2-3	TRBV19	many	TRBD1	TGTGCCAGTAGGCCCTGGGACAGGCAAACAGATACGCAGTATTTT	CASRPWDRQTDTQYF
TRBJ2-1	TRBV10-2	NA	TRBD2	TGCGCCACCGGGGGGGGGGAGAATGAGCAGTTCTTC	CATGGGENEQFF
TRBJ2-2	TRBV19	many	TRBD2	TGTGCCAGTAGTATCGCGGGGGAGGCCGGGGAGCTGTTTTTT	CASSIAGEAGELFF
TRBJ2-3	TRBV30	few	TRBD2	TGTGCCTGGAGTACTGGGACTAGCGGGGCTGGAGATACGCAGTATTTT	CAWSTGTSGAGDTQYF
TRBJ2-7	TRBV29-1	NA	NA	TGCAGCGTTGCGTACAGCTCATCCTACGAGCAGTACTTC	CSVAYSSSYEQYF
TRBJ1-4	TRBV19	once	NA	TGTGCCAGCTCGGGACAAACTTCTGGAAAACTGTTTTTT	CASSGQTSGKLFF
TRBJ2-1	TRBV24-1	NA	NA	TGTGCCACGAAGGGGGGGAGTAATGAGCAGTTCTTC	CATKGGSNEQFF
TRBJ2-3	TRBV11-2	many	NA	TGTGCCAGCAGCCGGTCCACAGATACGCAGTATTTT	CASSRSTDTQYF
TRBJ1-6	TRBV10-3	few	TRBD1	TGTGCCATCAGTGAGTCGACAGGGGAGAATTCACCCCTCCACTTT	CAISESTGENSPLHF
TRBJ1-1	TRBV5-5	many	NA	TGTGCCAGCAGCCCCAGGGGCCCTATGAACACTGAAGCTTTCTTT	CASSPRGPMNTEAFF
TRBJ1-6	TRBV7-9	NA	TRBD1	TGTGCCAGCAGCTCTGGGAGACAGGGGGCGCGCTCACCCCTCCACTTT	CASSSGRQGARSPLHF
TRBJ1-6	TRBV6-5	many	TRBD1	TGTGCCAGCAGTTACTCGGGGACAGGGGTTGGATCACCCCTCCACTTT	CASSYSGTGVGSPLHF
TRBJ2-3	TRBV20-1	many	NA	TGCAGTGCTAGAGGGGACGGGGGCACAGATACGCAGTATTTT	CSARGDGGTDTQYF
TRBJ1-5	TRBV19	NA	TRBD1	TGTGCCAGTAGTACCTACGGACAGGGTAGCAATCAGCCCCAGCATTTT	CASSTYGQGSNQPQHF
TRBJ1-1	TRBV5-6	many	NA	TGTGCCAGCAGCTTTCGCGGCGGAGGCGTAAACTTT	CASSFRGGGVNF
TRBJ2-7	TRBV7-2	NA	TRBD2	TGTGCCAGCAGCACGCTAGCGGGGGGGAATGAGCAGTACTTC	CASSTLAGGNEQYF
TRBJ2-3	TRBV29-1	few	TRBD1	TGCAGCGTTGAAGACAGGGGGCGAACAGATACGCAGTATTTT	CSVEDRGRTDTQYF
TRBJ2-3	TRBV5-4	many	TRBD2	TGTGCCAGCAGCCAAACCAAACGGACTAGCGGGGGGGATACGCAGTATTTT	CASSQTKRTSGGDTQYF
TRBJ1-4	TRBV20-1	NA	NA	TGCAGTGCTACCGATAGGACGGAGTATAATGAAAAACTGTTTTTT	CSATDRTEYNEKLFF
TRBJ1-2	TRBV10-3	NA	NA	TGTGCCATCAGTGTCCGTGGGGGTGAAGACTATGGCTACACCTTC	CAISVRGGEDYGYTF
TRBJ1-6	TRBV7-3	few	NA	TGTGCCAGCAGCTTATCAGGACCTGAACGCCTCCACTTT	CASSLSGPERLHF
TRBJ2-5	TRBV19	NA	NA	TGTGCCAGTAGTACCAGCAGGGAACAAGAGACCCAGTACTTC	CASSTSREQETQYF
TRBJ1-1	TRBV9	NA	NA	TGTGCCAGCAGCGTGGGGGTGGTGGGGGGTTTCACTGAAGCTTTCTTT	CASSVGVVGGFTEAFF
TRBJ2-4	TRBV7-6	many	NA	TGTGCCAGCAGCCCGGGGGGAGGGGGAAAAAACATTCAGTACTTC	CASSPGGGGKNIQYF